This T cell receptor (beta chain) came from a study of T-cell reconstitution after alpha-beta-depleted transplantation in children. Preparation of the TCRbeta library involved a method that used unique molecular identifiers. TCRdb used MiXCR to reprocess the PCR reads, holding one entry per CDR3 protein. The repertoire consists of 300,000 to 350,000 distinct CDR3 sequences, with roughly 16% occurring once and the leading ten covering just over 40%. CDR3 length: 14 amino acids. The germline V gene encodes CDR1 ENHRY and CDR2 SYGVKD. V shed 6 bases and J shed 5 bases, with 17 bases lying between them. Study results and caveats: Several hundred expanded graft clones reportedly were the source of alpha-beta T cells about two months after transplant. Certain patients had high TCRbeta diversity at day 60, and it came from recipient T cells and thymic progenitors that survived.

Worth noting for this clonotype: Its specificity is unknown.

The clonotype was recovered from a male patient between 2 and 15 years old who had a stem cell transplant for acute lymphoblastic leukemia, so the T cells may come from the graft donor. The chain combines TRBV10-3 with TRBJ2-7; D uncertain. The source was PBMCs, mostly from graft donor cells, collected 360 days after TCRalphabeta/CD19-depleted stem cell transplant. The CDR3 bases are TGTGCCATCAGGGACGGCTCCCGAGGAAACGAGCAGTACTTC. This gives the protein CAIRDGSRGNEQYF.